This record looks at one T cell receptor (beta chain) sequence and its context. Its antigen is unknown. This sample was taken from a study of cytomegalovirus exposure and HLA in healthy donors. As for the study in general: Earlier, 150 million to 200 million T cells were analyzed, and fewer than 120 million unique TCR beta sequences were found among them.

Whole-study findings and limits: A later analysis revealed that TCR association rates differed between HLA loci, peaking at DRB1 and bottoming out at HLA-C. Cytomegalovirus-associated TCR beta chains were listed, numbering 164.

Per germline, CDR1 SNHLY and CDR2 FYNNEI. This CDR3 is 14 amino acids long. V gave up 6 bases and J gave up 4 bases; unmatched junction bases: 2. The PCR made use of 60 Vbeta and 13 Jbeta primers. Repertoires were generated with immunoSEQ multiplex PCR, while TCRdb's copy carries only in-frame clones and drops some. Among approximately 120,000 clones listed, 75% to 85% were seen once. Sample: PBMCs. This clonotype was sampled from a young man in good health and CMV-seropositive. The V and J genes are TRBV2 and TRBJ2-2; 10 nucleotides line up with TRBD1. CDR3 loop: CASRWTGGTGELFF. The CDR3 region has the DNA TGTGCCAGCAGGTGGACAGGGGGCACCGGGGAGCTGTTTTTT.